This entry lists 6 T cell receptor beta chains sequenced from one sample in a study of radiation and T cells in renal cell carcinoma. Sample time point: blood 2 weeks post-SBRT. Noted treatment: 15 Gy SBRT to primary tumor, nephrectomy 4 weeks later. Some clones are missing from TCRdb's copy, which holds only in-frame ones; the method was immunoSEQ multiplex PCR. This sample has some 60,000 clones, with roughly 72% found just once. Source: blood, taken from a patient whose treatment included radiotherapy and nephrectomy. The receptors were sampled from a man between 60 and 75 years old with renal cell carcinoma.

The chain joins TRBV7-9 to TRBJ1-6; 9 positions match TRBD1. CDR1 and CDR2 (germline): SEHNR, FQNEAQ (reference sequence). Trimming took 5 bases from V and 4 from J; bases not matched to a gene: 6. CDR3 size: 16 residues. The CDR3, as DNA: TGTGCCAGCAGCCCATCGACAGGGGGATATAATTCACCCCTCCACTTT. It translates to CASSPSTGGYNSPLHF.

The V gene is TRBV11-2, the J gene TRBJ1-2; 7 bases are shared with TRBD1. Per germline, CDR1 SGHAT and CDR2 FQNNGV. This CDR3 contains 14 residues. Trimming at V came to 5 bases and at J to 8 bases, leaving 11 bases not matched to a gene. For the CDR3, the DNA is TGTGCCAGCAGCCTGGCTCCGACAGGGTACGGCTACACCTTC. This sequence encodes CASSLAPTGYGYTF.

The J gene is TRBJ1-2, the V gene TRBV6-5; 7 nucleotides agree with TRBD1. With V trimmed by 4 bases and J by 4 bases, 9 bases remained unmatched. This CDR3 contains 15 residues. Germline V gene sequence: CDR1 MNHEY, CDR2 SVGAGI. Written as DNA, the CDR3 is TGTGCCAGCAGTTCCGGGGGACAGTTGATCTATGGCTACACCTTC. Amino acid sequence: CASSSGGQLIYGYTF.

This chain joins TRBV7-9 and TRBJ1-1; D unclear. The V end was cut by 1 base, the J end by 1 base, with 4 bases between. Germline V CDR1 and CDR2: SEHNR, FQNEAQ (reference sequence). This CDR3 region has 13 residues. This CDR3 reads CASSLGRNTEAFF. CDR3 DNA sequence: TGTGCCAGCAGCTTAGGACGGAACACTGAAGCTTTCTTT.

V gene TRBV10-2 combines with J gene TRBJ1-6; TRBD1 matches at 11 bases. The CDR3 loop spans 15 amino acids. Germline CDR1 reads WSHSY; CDR2 reads SAAADI. The V gene end was trimmed by 5 bases and the J gene end by 13 bases; junction bases not matched to a gene: 10. The chain's CDR3 is CASSPAGTGGDPLHF. The CDR3 nucleotides read TGCGCCAGCAGTCCTGCGGGGACAGGGGGAGATCCCCTCCACTTT.

The CDR3 DNA reads TGTGCCAGCAGTCGTAGCGGGGGGGCCTCCTACGAGCAGTACTTC. Protein sequence: CASSRSGGASYEQYF. The chain combines TRBV5-5 with TRBJ2-7; 11 bases agree with TRBD2. This CDR3 spans 15 amino acids. V shed 5 bases, J shed 0 bases, and the junction held 4 bases outside the gene matches. The germline CDR1 and CDR2 sequences are SGHKS and YYEKEE (reference sequence).